This entry features one T cell receptor (beta chain) sequence. Its antigen remains unidentified. The sample is drawn from a study of cytomegalovirus exposure and HLA in healthy donors. Study-wide findings and caveats: TCR beta sequences reportedly predicted the HLA-A and HLA-B alleles of most subjects accurately. Using a false discovery rate of 0.05, a later analysis showed that 16,951 TCR beta sequences were associated with HLA alleles. It emerged from a later analysis that several of the most significant clusters appeared to be linked to common viral pathogens.

Germline V lookup: CDR1 SGHTA, CDR2 FQGNSA. This CDR3 contains 15 residues. Unmatched junction bases numbered 4, after V lost 2 bases and J lost 5 bases. The PCR ran on 60 Vbeta and 13 Jbeta primers. The protocol was immunoSEQ multiplex PCR, while the TCRdb copy is restricted to in-frame clones and leaves out a portion. The sample carries 220,000 or so clones, about 74% recorded once. This rearrangement joins TRBV7-2 to TRBJ2-2; 8 positions agree with TRBD2. The sample was PBMCs. The sequence came from a woman in her thirties in good health and CMV-seronegative. CDR3 sequence: CASSLRGLETGELFF. CDR3 coding DNA: TGTGCCAGCAGCTTAAGGGGACTAGAAACCGGGGAGCTGTTTTTT.